The rows below give T cell receptor beta chains drawn from one sample of a study of T cells in localized non-small cell lung cancer. TCRdb's table, derived via immunoSEQ multiplex PCR, lists solely in-frame clones and lacks some. The sample has about 20,000 clones, about nine tenths seen once. The sample here was PBMCs, taken before any cancer treatment. The receptors originated from a man between 40 and 75 years old with stage II squamous cell lung carcinoma. CDR3s include the opening cysteine and the closing phenylalanine or tryptophan. A D gene is named only where the DNA matches it firmly. The listing skips clone size in some rows; elsewhere it reads once, few, many or a size class.

V gene	clone size	D gene	J gene	CDR3 protein	CDR3 DNA
TRBV7-6	.	.	TRBJ1-1	CASSSREGMNTEAFF	TGTGCCAGCAGCTCCCGGGAGGGAATGAACACTGAAGCTTTCTTT
TRBV4-3	.	TRBD2	TRBJ2-1	CASSQRLPGLGDNEQFF	TGCGCCAGCAGCCAACGCCTTCCGGGACTAGGTGACAATGAGCAGTTCTTC
TRBV6-6	.	.	TRBJ1-5	CASRQQGWSNQPQHF	TGTGCCAGCAGGCAACAGGGATGGAGCAATCAGCCCCAGCATTTT
TRBV27	.	.	TRBJ1-1	CASRHLGRTEAFF	TGTGCCAGCAGACACTTGGGCCGGACTGAAGCTTTCTTT
TRBV6-1	.	.	TRBJ2-5	CASSEGGSVPETQYF	TGTGCCAGCAGTGAAGGGGGCTCCGTTCCAGAGACCCAGTACTTC
TRBV6-5	.	.	TRBJ1-2	CASSLDGGYTF	TGTGCCAGCAGCCTGGACGGAGGCTACACCTTC
TRBV30	.	.	TRBJ2-3	CAWSRGGRGDTQYF	TGTGCCTGGAGTCGGGGCGGACGAGGAGATACGCAGTATTTT
TRBV9	.	TRBD1	TRBJ2-3	CASSVGTGHGTDTQYF	TGTGCCAGCAGCGTAGGGACAGGGCACGGCACAGATACGCAGTATTTT
TRBV29-1	.	.	TRBJ2-7	CSAGFGYEQYF	TGCAGCGCAGGGTTCGGCTACGAGCAGTACTTC
TRBV5-1	.	TRBD2	TRBJ2-1	CASSLGAGEYNEQFF	TGCGCCAGCAGCTTGGGGGCGGGGGAGTACAATGAGCAGTTCTTC
TRBV9	.	.	TRBJ2-2	CASQGENTGELFF	TGTGCCAGCCAAGGCGAGAACACCGGGGAGCTGTTTTTT
TRBV9	.	TRBD2	TRBJ2-1	CASSVVAGTSAWGEQFF	TGTGCCAGCAGCGTCGTCGCCGGGACTAGCGCATGGGGGGAGCAGTTCTTC
TRBV28	once	.	TRBJ2-7	CASSSSERYEQYF	TGTGCCAGCAGTTCCAGTGAACGCTACGAGCAGTACTTC
TRBV2	once	.	TRBJ2-7	CASSDILLGEQYF	TGTGCCAGCAGTGATATCTTGCTTGGTGAGCAGTACTTC
TRBV4-1	once	TRBD2	TRBJ2-3	CASSQDPSGAQTDTQYF	TGCGCCAGCAGCCAAGACCCCAGCGGGGCTCAGACGGATACGCAGTATTTT
TRBV6-1	.	.	TRBJ1-2	CASSEMVGGGGYTF	TGTGCCAGCAGTGAAATGGTAGGGGGTGGTGGCTACACCTTC
TRBV11-1	.	.	TRBJ1-2	CASSLERGANGYTF	TGTGCCAGCAGCTTGGAAAGAGGGGCGAATGGCTACACCTTC
TRBV5-1	.	.	TRBJ2-3	CASSQDWSPSGTDTQYF	TGCGCCAGCAGCCAGGACTGGTCGCCAAGTGGCACAGATACGCAGTATTTT
TRBV7-6	.	.	TRBJ2-1	CASSSVANNEQFF	TGTGCCAGCAGCTCCGTAGCGAACAATGAGCAGTTCTTC
TRBV5-1	.	.	TRBJ2-2	CASSLAKAAGELFF	TGCGCCAGCAGCTTGGCCAAGGCCGCCGGGGAGCTGTTTTTT
TRBV7-9	.	TRBD1	TRBJ2-2	CASSRDRGSGGELFF	TGTGCCAGCAGCCGGGACAGGGGAAGCGGCGGGGAGCTGTTTTTT
TRBV30	.	.	TRBJ1-5	CAWSAVGLDQPQHF	TGTGCCTGGAGCGCGGTAGGCCTGGATCAGCCCCAGCATTTT
TRBV11-2	.	.	TRBJ1-1	CASSLEGAVTEAFF	TGTGCCAGCAGTCTGGAAGGGGCAGTCACTGAAGCTTTCTTT
TRBV25-1	few	TRBD1	TRBJ2-3	CASSVLQGASTDTQYF	TGTGCCAGCAGTGTACTACAGGGGGCTAGCACAGATACGCAGTATTTT
TRBV6-1	.	.	TRBJ2-7	CASSITHTYEQYF	TGTGCCAGCAGTATTACTCATACCTACGAGCAGTACTTC
TRBV7-8	.	.	TRBJ1-6	CASSSGINSPLHF	TGTGCCAGCAGCTCTGGGATTAATTCACCCCTCCACTTT
TRBV5-1	.	.	TRBJ2-6	CASRASSGANVLTF	TGCGCCAGCAGGGCGAGCTCTGGGGCCAACGTCCTGACTTTC
TRBV5-6	.	TRBD2	TRBJ2-7	CASSGTSGSYEQYF	TGTGCCAGCAGCGGGACTAGCGGGAGTTACGAGCAGTACTTC
TRBV7-9	.	.	TRBJ2-5	CASSPIGQGETQYF	TGTGCCAGCAGCCCGATCGGGCAGGGGGAGACCCAGTACTTC
TRBV2	.	TRBD1	TRBJ1-1	CARTGDLNTEAFF	TGTGCCAGGACAGGGGACCTAAACACTGAAGCTTTCTTT
TRBV5-1	.	TRBD1	TRBJ2-5	CASSLQGVIETQYF	TGCGCCAGCAGCTTGCAGGGGGTGATAGAGACCCAGTACTTC